Each of the 7 T cell receptor beta chains below was sequenced from the same sample in a study of T cell clonality in common variable immunodeficiency. Study-level findings and limits: Reportedly, TCR beta sequences from common variable immunodeficiency showed fewer deletions and N-nucleotide insertions.

Method: immunoSEQ multiplex PCR; TCRdb's copy keeps in-frame clones and lacks some. The data show 25,000 to 35,000 clones, with none appearing a single time. These receptors have no identified antigens. Sequenced material: peripheral blood mononuclear cells. These receptors were collected from a human donor with common variable immunodeficiency.

This clone showed up just a few times. Read sequence stops 3 residues before the CDR3 end, and the germline J gene provides the missing end. The gene calls are TRBV5-1 and TRBJ2-6; TRBD1 aligns across 7 bases. This CDR3 has 17 residues. Per germline, CDR1 SGHRS and CDR2 YFSETQ. Trimming cost V 0 bases and J 10 bases; bases outside gene matches: 13. CDR3 in amino acids: CASSLGPTGVYTNVLTF. Incomplete CDR3 DNA: TGCGCCAGCAGCTTGGGGCCCACAGGGGTCTACACAAACGTC. Complete variable domain (other parts from reference TRBV5-1 and TRBJ2-6): KAGVTQTPRYLIKTRGQQVTLSCSPISGHRSVSWYQQTPGQGLQFLFEYFSETQRNKGNFPGRFSGRQFSNSRSEMNVSTLELGDSALYLCASSLGPTGVYTNVLTFGAGSRLTVL.

This clone was counted many times. The missing CDR3 end, 3 residues past where the read stops, is filled in from the germline J gene. The chain employs TRBV20-1 and TRBJ2-3; either TRBD1 or TRBD2 may fit D (5 bases each). V was clipped by 6 bases and J by 6 bases, with 19 bases between them. The length of the CDR3 is 14 residues. From germline, CDR1 is DFQATT and CDR2 SNEGSKA (reference sequence). The sequenced CDR3 bases are TGCAGTGCAAAGGATCTTGAGGGGTGGGATACG. It is translated as CSAKDLEGWDT. The whole CDR3 sequence reads CSAKDLEGWDTQYF.

This clone has ten or more counts. The CDR3 extends 3 residues past the end of the read, so its final part is completed from the germline J gene. The chain joins TRBV18 to TRBJ2-3, with 10 nucleotides matching TRBD1. CDR3 length equals 15 residues. V dropped 2 bases and J dropped 4; count of bases not matched to a gene: 3. Germline assignment: CDR1 KGHSH and CDR2 LQKENI. CDR3 in amino acids: CASSPDRGRSDTQYF. CDR3 DNA (partial): TGTGCCAGCTCACCAGACAGGGGGCGATCAGATACG.

With respect to this clone: The read halts 3 residues ahead of the CDR3 end, with the missing end drawn from the germline J gene. The chain recombines TRBV11-2 with TRBJ2-3, with 8 bases matching TRBD1. CDR3 length equals 13 residues. V was clipped by 5 bases and J by 6 bases; unmatched bases: 4. Per germline, CDR1 SGHAT and CDR2 FQNNGV. The CDR3 reads CASSRTGTDTQYF. CDR3 DNA, as far as it was read: TGTGCCAGCAGCCGGACAGGGACCGATACG.

This clone has a count of ten or more. The CDR3 extends 3 residues past the end of the read, so its final part is completed from the germline J gene. The chain combines TRBV18 with TRBJ2-1, with a tentative D call TRBD1 (6 bases). CDR1 KGHSH and CDR2 LQKENI come from the germline V gene. Trimming stripped 3 bases from V and 4 bases from J, with 10 bases between. The CDR3 is 14 residues long. The CDR3 DNA, read in part, is TGTGCCAGCTCACCCGGGACACAATACAATGAG. It encodes CASSPGTQYNE. The full CDR3 protein is CASSPGTQYNEQFF.

There are a few counts of this clone. Sequencing ends 3 residues short of the CDR3 end; the germline J gene provides the rest. The chain has TRBV5-1 and TRBJ2-3, with D possibly TRBD1 on 5 matching bases. In germline, CDR1 is SGHRS, CDR2 YFSETQ. Trimming cost V 1 base and J 2 bases, with 11 bases left between them. There are 15 residues in the CDR3. This chain's CDR3 is CASSLSAGSTDTQYF. The CDR3 DNA, read in part, is TGCGCCAGCAGCTTGTCGGCAGGGTCCACAGATACG.

For this clone: From the germline J gene comes the end of the CDR3, since the read stops 3 residues before it. This chain joins TRBV7-9 and TRBJ1-1; 9 bases are shared with TRBD1. With 2 bases clipped from V and 5 bases from J, the junction kept 3 bases outside the gene matches. This CDR3 region has 14 residues. Germline values: CDR1 SEHNR, CDR2 FQNEAQ (reference sequence). The DNA read from the CDR3 is TGTGCCAGCAGCTTAAGGACAGGGGAAACTGAA. Encoded protein: CASSLRTGETE. The complete CDR3 reads CASSLRTGETEAFF.